This T cell receptor beta chain was sequenced in a study of blood T cell repertoires in COVID-19. Across the whole study: COVID-19 samples collected from the United States, Italy and Spain covered acute and convalescent phases. Nucleic acid was either cDNA or gDNA, and it came from T cells, B-cell-depleted T cells, or PBMCs.

This clone turned up a few times. Per germline, CDR1 MNHNS and CDR2 SASEGT. The CDR3 loop spans 16 amino acids. V was pared by 3 bases and J by 2 bases, with 3 bases of the junction left unmatched. Study processing details: Amplification with reference gene primers provided the estimates of nucleated cell counts. Generated by immunoSEQ multiplex PCR, the TCRdb table keeps only in-frame clones and is missing some. V, J and clone size were drawn from that table, and D and trimming were deduced from the DNA. The sample records about 83,000 clones, roughly nine tenths being singletons. This chain uses TRBV6-1 with TRBJ2-6; TRBD1 matches 8 bases. The sample was peripheral blood. This sequence was found in a woman aged 50 to 65 with active or convalescent COVID-19. The CDR3 spells CASSEGRGPGANVLTF. The CDR3, as DNA: TGTGCCAGCAGTGAGGGCAGGGGGCCTGGGGCCAACGTCCTGACTTTC.